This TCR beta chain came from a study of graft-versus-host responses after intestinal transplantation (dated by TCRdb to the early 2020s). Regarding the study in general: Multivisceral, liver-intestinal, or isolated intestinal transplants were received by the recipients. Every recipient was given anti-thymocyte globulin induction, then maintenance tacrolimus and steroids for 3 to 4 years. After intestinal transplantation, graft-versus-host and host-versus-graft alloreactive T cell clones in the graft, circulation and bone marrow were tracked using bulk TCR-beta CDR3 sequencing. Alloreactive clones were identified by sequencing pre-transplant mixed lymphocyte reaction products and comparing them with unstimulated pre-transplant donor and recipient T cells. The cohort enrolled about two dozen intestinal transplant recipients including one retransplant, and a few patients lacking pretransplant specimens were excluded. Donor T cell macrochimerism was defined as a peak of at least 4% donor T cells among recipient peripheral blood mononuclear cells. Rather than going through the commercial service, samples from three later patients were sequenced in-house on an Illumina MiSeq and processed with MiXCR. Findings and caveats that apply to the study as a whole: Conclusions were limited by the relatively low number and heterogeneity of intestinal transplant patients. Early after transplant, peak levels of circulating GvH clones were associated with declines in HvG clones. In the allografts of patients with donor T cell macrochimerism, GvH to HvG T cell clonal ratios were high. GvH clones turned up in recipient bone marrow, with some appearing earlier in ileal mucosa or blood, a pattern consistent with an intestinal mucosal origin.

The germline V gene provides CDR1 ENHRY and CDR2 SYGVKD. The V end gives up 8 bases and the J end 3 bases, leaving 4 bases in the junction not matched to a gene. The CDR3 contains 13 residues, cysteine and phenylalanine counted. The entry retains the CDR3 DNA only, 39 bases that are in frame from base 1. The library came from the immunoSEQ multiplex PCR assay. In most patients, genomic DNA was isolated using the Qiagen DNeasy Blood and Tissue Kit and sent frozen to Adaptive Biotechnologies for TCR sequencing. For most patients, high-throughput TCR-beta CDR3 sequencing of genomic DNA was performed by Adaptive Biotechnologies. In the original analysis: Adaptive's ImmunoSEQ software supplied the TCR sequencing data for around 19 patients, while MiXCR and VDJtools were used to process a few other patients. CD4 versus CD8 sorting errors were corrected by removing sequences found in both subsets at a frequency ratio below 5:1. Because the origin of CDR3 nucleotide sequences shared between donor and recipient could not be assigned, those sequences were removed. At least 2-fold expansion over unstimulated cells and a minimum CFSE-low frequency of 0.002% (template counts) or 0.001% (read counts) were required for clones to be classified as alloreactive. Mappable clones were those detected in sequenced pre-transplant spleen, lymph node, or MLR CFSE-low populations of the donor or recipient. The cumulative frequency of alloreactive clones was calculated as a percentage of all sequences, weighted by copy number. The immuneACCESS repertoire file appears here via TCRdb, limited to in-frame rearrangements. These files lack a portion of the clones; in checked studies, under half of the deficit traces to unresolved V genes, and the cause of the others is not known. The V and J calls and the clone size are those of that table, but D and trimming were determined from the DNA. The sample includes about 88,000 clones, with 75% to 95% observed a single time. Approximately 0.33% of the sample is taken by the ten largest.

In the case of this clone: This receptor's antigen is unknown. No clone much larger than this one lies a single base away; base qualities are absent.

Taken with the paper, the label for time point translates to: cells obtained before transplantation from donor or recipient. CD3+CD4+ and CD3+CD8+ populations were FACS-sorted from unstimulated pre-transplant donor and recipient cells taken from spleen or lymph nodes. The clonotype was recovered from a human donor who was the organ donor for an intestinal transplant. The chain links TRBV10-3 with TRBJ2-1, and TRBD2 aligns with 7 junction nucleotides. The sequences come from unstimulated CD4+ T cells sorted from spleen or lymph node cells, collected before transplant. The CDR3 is CAIATSYYNEQFF. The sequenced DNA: TGTGCCATCGCGACTAGCTACTACAATGAGCAGTTCTTC.